This T cell receptor (beta chain) was sequenced during a study of CD8+ T cells in alopecia areata. The V end lost 4 bases, the J end lost 8 bases, and 11 bases lay between the germline ends. The CDR3 totals 12 residues. Germline V CDR1 and CDR2: MNHNY, SVGAGI (reference sequence). Sorting of PBMCs yielded the CD4+ and CD8+ T cells. Sequencing relied on a cDNA template that was reverse transcribed from extracted RNA. Profiling relied on immunoSEQ multiplex PCR, and the TCRdb table lists in-frame clones only, not all of them. This table holds 150,000 or so clones, roughly 53% found once. The starting material was CD4+ T cells sorted from blood, obtained at week 0. This TCR came from a human donor with alopecia areata. The gene calls are TRBV6-6 and TRBJ1-2; D is uncertain. CDR3 DNA: TGTGCCAGCAGTTCTGGACGGGAAGGCTACACCTTC. Translated, it gives CASSSGREGYTF.